The sequence of this TCR beta chain was determined in a study of T cell clones after liver transplantation. Across the study: Immunosuppression withdrawal was tried within 2 years after liver transplantation in this trial. Timepoints were pre-transplant, pre-withdrawal, and after withdrawal was completed or failed.

The study's findings and limits: In a couple of subjects, few donor cells limited the measurable donor-reactive repertoire. A larger donor-reactive than third-party decline suggested partial antigen-specific deletion.

Points on this clone: The antigen is unknown.

Assay: immunoSEQ multiplex PCR; the TCRdb copy retains only in-frame clones and omits some. This sample has tens of thousands of clones, with roughly four fifths found just once. The source of this sequence is a human patient who received a liver transplant. Some T cells may have come from the graft donor. The sample consisted of CD4+ T cells from blood, taken approximately 3.5 years after liver transplant.

This chain's CDR3 is CASKRGGTTTEAFF. CDR3 bases: TGTGCCAGCAAAAGGGGGGGGACAACCACTGAAGCTTTCTTT. The rearrangement joins TRBV6-9 to TRBJ1-1; TRBD1 is a possible D gene (6 bases). The germline V gene encodes CDR1 MNHGY and CDR2 SVAAGI. The V and J ends lost 7 bases and 4 bases respectively, with 16 bases between them. The CDR3 has 14 amino acids.